This passage covers 30 T cell receptor beta chains from one sample sequenced in a study of spatial heterogeneity in lung cancer. Time point meaning: blood at routine non-recurrence follow-up after resection. The authors sequenced whole RNA from tumor, nontumor lung or frozen PBMC without sorting. A single record per CDR3 protein comes from TCRdb applying MiXCR to the 5' RACE reads. The table shows 25,000 or so distinct CDR3 sequences, with around 5.9% occurring only once. The input for sequencing was PBMCs, taken at follow-up. These receptors were obtained from a male donor with early-stage non-small cell lung cancer.

This clonotype has at least ten counts. V usage is TRBV9 and J usage is TRBJ2-3, with a possible D match to TRBD2 (7 bases). The V end was cut by 3 bases, the J end by 0 bases, with 14 bases between. CDR1 and CDR2 (germline): SGDLS, YYNGEE. The CDR3 is 16 amino acids. CDR3 region: CASSASGTKSTDTQYF. The CDR3 DNA sequence: TGTGCCAGCAGCGCAAGCGGGACAAAGAGCACAGATACGCAGTATTTT.

This clonotype was recorded once. A much larger clonotype is one base distant, so this may be a read error. The chain links TRBV6-5 to TRBJ2-2; no definite D call. This CDR3 region has 14 residues. The V end lost 0 bases, the J end lost 9 bases, and 11 bases lay between the germline ends. Germline V CDR1 and CDR2: MNHEY, SVGAGI. The CDR3 is CASSYSIATRELFF. CDR3 coding DNA: TGTGCCAGCAGTTACTCGATCGCTACCAGGGAGCTGTTTTTT.

This clonotype was counted a few times. The genes are TRBV12-3 or TRBV12-4 and TRBJ1-4, with D unclear. V lost 3 bases and J 4 bases, leaving 9 bases between the germline ends. The CDR3 is 14 residues long. The DNA of the CDR3 is TGTGCCAGCAGTTTCGGCGGACTTAATGAAAAACTGTTTTTT. Amino acid sequence: CASSFGGLNEKLFF.

The genes are TRBV24-1 and TRBJ2-3; 7 nucleotides match TRBD2. This CDR3 is 15 amino acids long. J was trimmed by 3 bases and V by 9 bases; bases with no gene match: 11. The germline gives CDR1 KGHDR, CDR2 SFDVKD. The CDR3 protein is CATSVWGGRTDTQYF. CDR3 nucleotide sequence: TGTGCCACCTCCGTTTGGGGGGGTAGAACAGATACGCAGTATTTT.

Many counts were recorded for this clonotype. This sequence joins TRBV2 and TRBJ1-5; D gene unclear. Germline values: CDR1 SNHLY, CDR2 FYNNEI. The CDR3 spans 15 residues. The germline V and J ends were trimmed by 7 bases and 0 bases, with 13 bases remaining between them. CDR3 protein: CASIYSDTSNQPQHF. CDR3 nucleotides: TGTGCCAGCATCTATAGTGACACTAGCAATCAGCCCCAGCATTTT.

This clonotype was recorded at least ten times. The chain combines TRBV11-1 with TRBJ1-2; no definite D call. This CDR3 comprises 14 residues. CDR1 is SGHAT and CDR2 is FQDESV in the germline V gene (reference sequence). The V end was cut by 5 bases, the J end by 4 bases, with 14 bases between. This chain's CDR3 is CASSHPPRSYGYTF. DNA for the CDR3: TGTGCCAGCAGCCACCCCCCTCGGAGCTATGGCTACACCTTC.

This clonotype was counted many times. The J gene is TRBJ1-5, the V gene TRBV2; the match to TRBD1 covers 10 bases. The trim removed 5 bases at V and 3 bases at J, leaving 4 bases unmatched. CDR1 is SNHLY and CDR2 is FYNNEI in the germline V gene. CDR3 length equals 15 residues. The CDR3 spells CASSSGQGNNQPQHF. The DNA for the CDR3 is TGTGCCAGCAGTTCGGGACAGGGGAACAATCAGCCCCAGCATTTT.

This clonotype turned up a few times. The genes are TRBV27 and TRBJ2-7; D not resolved. The CDR3 runs to 13 residues. Trimming took 6 bases from V and 4 from J, leaving 13 bases between them. Germline V gene sequence: CDR1 MNHEY, CDR2 SMNVEV (reference sequence). The CDR3 nucleotides read TGTGCCAGCAGCCTATCTTCGCGATACGAGCAGTACGTC. It is translated as CASSLSSRYEQYV.

This clonotype was found a few times. The chain joins TRBV18 to TRBJ2-3; D may correspond to TRBD1 or TRBD2 (5 bases each). Between the trimmed V and J ends, which lost 0 bases and 6 bases, there was a span of 7 bases. CDR1 and CDR2 from the germline V gene are KGHSH and LQKENI. This CDR3 contains 13 residues. CDR3 residues: CASSPPGEDTQYF. CDR3 nucleotide sequence: TGTGCCAGCTCACCACCGGGGGAGGATACGCAGTATTTT.

This clonotype was seen only a few times. The V gene is TRBV6-5, the J gene TRBJ1-2; tentative D call: TRBD1 (6 bases). CDR3 length equals 16 residues. Germline CDR1 reads MNHEY; CDR2 reads SVGAGI. Trimming removed 2 bases at V and 14 bases at J, with 27 bases between. The CDR3 region has the DNA TGTGCCAGCAGTTACGGGGTATTCACGGGGATACAGGGTTTGACCTTC. It specifies CASSYGVFTGIQGLTF.

The table lists this clonotype with many counts. As DNA, the CDR3 is TGTGCCAGCAGACTGACTAGCGGGGCCTACGAGCAGTACTTC. This sequence encodes CASRLTSGAYEQYF. The V call is TRBV6-2 or TRBV6-3, the J call TRBJ2-7, with 11 bases lining up with TRBD2. This CDR3 has 14 residues. From germline, CDR1 is MNHEY and CDR2 SVGEGT. The V gene end was trimmed by 6 bases and the J gene end by 2 bases; junction bases not matched to a gene: 3.

This clonotype has at least ten counts. The V call is TRBV10-3, the J call TRBJ2-3, with D possibly matching TRBD2 (6 bases). The CDR3 consists of 14 residues. The V end was cut by 5 bases, the J end by 3 bases, with 12 bases between. CDR1 is ENHRY, CDR2 SYGVKD, per germline. In DNA, the CDR3 is TGTGCCATCAGTCGGGACTTGGTTACAGATACGCAGTATTTT. Translating gives CAISRDLVTDTQYF.

This clonotype is termed large. The chain carries TRBV5-1 and TRBJ2-7, with TRBD1 matching 9 bases. Germline V gene sequence: CDR1 SGHRS, CDR2 YFSETQ. The V segment lost 0 bases and the J segment 5 bases; nucleotides outside the gene matches: 9. The CDR3 runs 16 residues. CDR3 nucleotide sequence: TGCGCCAGCAGCTTGGCGACGGGGACAGGGTACGACGAGCAGTACTTC. Translated: CASSLATGTGYDEQYF.

This clonotype was observed a handful of times. The CDR3 bases are TGCGCCAGCAGCCCGGCTCCGGGACTTTTAAATGAGCAGTTCTTC. This translates into CASSPAPGLLNEQFF. The chain has TRBV5-1 and TRBJ2-1, with a possible D match to TRBD2 (6 bases). Germline CDR1 reads SGHRS; CDR2 reads YFSETQ. The CDR3 runs to 15 residues. V lost 4 bases and J 7 bases, leaving 18 bases between the germline ends.

The sample holds many counts of this clonotype. V usage is TRBV23-1 and J usage is TRBJ2-7; 16 bases line up with TRBD2. TRBV23-1 is flagged as an ORF with uncertain function. Trimming took 9 bases from V and 1 from J; bases not matched to a gene: 3. The CDR3 consists of 15 residues. The CDR3 protein is CARGTSGRDSYEQYV. CDR3 bases: TGCGCCAGGGGGACTAGCGGGAGGGATTCCTACGAGCAGTACGTC.

This clonotype has a count of ten or more. The rearrangement uses TRBV29-1 and TRBJ2-4; 8 positions match TRBD2. In germline, CDR1 is SQVTM, CDR2 ANQGSEA. Germline trimming cut 3 bases from V and 5 bases from J; bases unmatched to any gene: 6. The CDR3 spans 14 residues. The CDR3 sequence: CSVEASGGQNIQYF. For the CDR3, the DNA is TGCAGCGTTGAGGCCAGCGGGGGCCAAAACATTCAGTACTTC.

This clonotype was observed many times. The V and J genes are TRBV6-6 and TRBJ2-2, with D perhaps TRBD2 (5 bases). Germline CDR1 MNHNY, CDR2 SVGAGI (reference sequence). V gave up 4 bases and J gave up 4 bases, with 10 bases separating them. The CDR3 consists of 14 residues. CDR3 sequence reads: CASSSIATTGELFF. The DNA of the CDR3 is TGTGCCAGCAGTTCAATAGCGACCACCGGGGAGCTGTTTTTT.

This clonotype was counted many times. The rearrangement links TRBV6-2 or TRBV6-3 to TRBJ2-1; 14 bases fit TRBD2. The CDR3 totals 16 residues. Germline V gene data show CDR1 as MNHEY and CDR2 as SVGEGT. The V segment lost 6 bases and the J segment 10 bases; nucleotides outside the gene matches: 11. CDR3 nucleotide sequence: TGTGCCAGCAGCCCGACTAGCGGGAGGGCCGCATTAGAGCAGTTCTTC. It translates to CASSPTSGRAALEQFF.

The sample holds many counts of this clonotype. The rearrangement uses TRBV7-3 and TRBJ1-2; D uncertain. V was clipped by 1 base and J by 8 bases, with 14 bases between them. Germline lookup yields CDR1 SGHTA and CDR2 FQGTGA. The CDR3 loop spans 14 amino acids. CDR3 coding DNA: TGTGCCAGCAGCTTAAGTCATTTACTAGTGGGCTACACCTTC. Encoded protein: CASSLSHLLVGYTF.

The V and J genes are TRBV12-3 or TRBV12-4 and TRBJ2-7; no definite D call. This CDR3 comprises 12 residues. Trimming took off 5 bases at V and 0 bases at J, with 5 bases between the two ends. The CDR3, as DNA: TGTGCCAGCAGTCTCCTCTCCTACGAGCAGTACTTC. As protein: CASSLLSYEQYF.

CDR3 DNA: TGCAGTGGATCGGTAGGGCCGGAGACCCAGTACTTC. Translated: CSGSVGPETQYF. This chain joins TRBV20-1 and TRBJ2-5; D unresolved. CDR3 size: 12 residues. V gave up 7 bases and J gave up 5 bases, with 14 bases separating them. Germline values: CDR1 DFQATT, CDR2 SNEGSKA (reference sequence).

The J gene is TRBJ2-7, the V gene TRBV6-5; 12 nucleotides align to TRBD2. The CDR3 consists of 14 residues. Germline V CDR1 and CDR2: MNHEY, SVGAGI. Losses at the gene ends were 6 bases for V and 0 bases for J; bases not matched to a gene: 0. The CDR3 spells CASRTSGSSYEQYV. CDR3 nucleotides: TGTGCCAGCAGGACTAGCGGGAGCTCCTACGAGCAGTACGTC.

Many counts were recorded for this clonotype. The chain recombines TRBV20-1 with TRBJ2-5; the D call may be TRBD1 or TRBD2 (5 bases each). Germline CDR1 reads DFQATT; CDR2 reads SNEGSKA (reference sequence). V gave up 5 bases and J gave up 2 bases, with 15 bases separating them. This CDR3 contains 14 residues. DNA for the CDR3: TGCAGTGCTGGACTTTCAGGGCGGCAAGAGACCCAGTACTTC. Encoded protein: CSAGLSGRQETQYF.

This clonotype came up many times. The chain has TRBV10-3 and TRBJ2-5, with 12 bases lining up with TRBD1. This CDR3 has 14 residues. J lost 5 bases, V lost 5 bases, and 3 bases had no gene match. CDR1 is ENHRY and CDR2 is SYGVKD in the germline V gene. The CDR3 DNA is TGTGCCATCAGTCCGGGACAGGGGGCCGAGACCCAGTACTTC. Amino acids: CAISPGQGAETQYF.

This clonotype was picked up a small number of times. The V call is TRBV5-1, the J call TRBJ2-3; 8 bases match TRBD1. The CDR3 length is 15 residues. Germline values: CDR1 SGHRS, CDR2 YFSETQ. The ends lost 0 bases at V and 2 bases at J; junction bases unmatched: 2. The CDR3 here is CASSLGGQVTDTQYF. CDR3 bases: TGCGCCAGCAGCTTGGGGGGACAGGTCACAGATACGCAGTATTTT.

This clonotype was counted at least ten times. The rearrangement links TRBV4-1 to TRBJ2-1; D is perhaps TRBD2 (5 bases). Deletions cut 1 base from V and 4 bases from J, with 17 bases between. CDR1 is MGHRA and CDR2 is YSYEKL in the germline V gene. The CDR3 is 17 amino acids. The CDR3 reads CASSQGLARARYNEQFF. The CDR3 DNA reads as TGCGCCAGCAGCCAAGGGCTAGCTCGGGCGAGATACAATGAGCAGTTCTTC.

This clonotype turned up a few times. The rearrangement links TRBV7-2 to TRBJ2-1, with unresolved D. V lost 4 bases to trimming and J lost 0 bases, with 10 bases between them. The germline gives CDR1 SGHTA, CDR2 FQGNSA. CDR3 length equals 15 residues. For the CDR3, the DNA is TGTGCCAGCAGCTCTACTACATACTCCTACAATGAGCAGTTCTTC. Protein sequence: CASSSTTYSYNEQFF.

This clonotype has ten or more counts. The chain employs TRBV12-3 or TRBV12-4 and TRBJ1-2, with a possible D match to TRBD1 (5 bases). The CDR3 loop spans 15 amino acids. Trimming stripped 5 bases from V and 3 bases from J, with 16 bases between. The DNA for the CDR3 is TGTGCCAGCAGTCCCGGCAAGGGGTGGGACTATGGCTACACCTTC. Protein: CASSPGKGWDYGYTF.

This chain uses TRBV5-1 with TRBJ2-1, with 9 bases fitting TRBD2. CDR3 length equals 16 residues. V was pared by 4 bases and J by 0 bases, with 5 bases of the junction left unmatched. Germline loops: CDR1 SGHRS, CDR2 YFSETQ. The CDR3: CASSRLAGISYNEQFF. DNA for the CDR3: TGCGCCAGCAGCCGTCTAGCGGGGATCTCCTACAATGAGCAGTTCTTC.

This clonotype was counted ten times or more. This chain connects TRBV7-9 to TRBJ1-4; a possible D gene is TRBD1 (5 bases). The CDR3 contains 15 residues. Germline lookup yields CDR1 SEHNR and CDR2 FQNEAQ (reference sequence). V dropped 6 bases and J dropped 3 bases, with 14 bases sitting between them. CDR3 in amino acids: CASRFTTTANEKLFF. CDR3 DNA sequence: TGTGCCAGCAGGTTTACAACGACAGCTAATGAAAAACTGTTTTTT.